This T cell receptor (beta chain) was obtained from a study of beta chain features in type 1 diabetes. The study, taken as a whole, reports: Moderate but significant shortening of TCRB CDR3s was recorded in all four CD4+ subsets from Type 1 diabetes patients. Among type 1 diabetes patients, VDJ junctions had fewer insertions and more deletions.

What was sequenced were expressed TCRB transcripts, since all of the isolated RNA had been reverse transcribed. The method was immunoSEQ multiplex PCR; TCRdb's version includes in-frame clones alone and lacks a portion of them. The table includes just over 150,000 clones, 11% detected once. Only a few counts were recorded for this clone. Its target is not known. The V and J ends lost 2 bases and 8 bases, in that order; junction bases with no gene match: 7. Germline CDR1 SGHAT, CDR2 FQNNGV. The CDR3 covers 16 residues. Sorted populations were all over 98% pure. This chain joins TRBV11-2 and TRBJ2-1; 12 nucleotides match TRBD2. The specimen sequenced was central memory CD4+ T cells from blood. The clonotype was recovered from a man aged 18 to 29 in good health. The CDR3 loop is CASSLSLAGGLDEQFF. The DNA for the CDR3 is TGTGCCAGCAGCTTATCCCTAGCGGGAGGGCTCGATGAGCAGTTCTTC.